A single sample is the source of the 31 T cell receptor beta chains below, sequenced in a study of T cell responses to AZD1222 COVID-19 vaccine. Only in-frame clones appear in the TCRdb table, and some are missing; sequencing was by immunoSEQ multiplex PCR. The sample includes more than 70,000 clones, about 85% of them seen just once. The specimen comprised peripheral blood, sampled on day 0 of AZD1222 vaccination. These receptors were obtained from an adult in good health.

V gene TRBV30 combines with J gene TRBJ2-7; 10 bases align to TRBD1. The CDR3 loop spans 16 amino acids. Per germline, CDR1 GTSNPN and CDR2 SVGIG (reference sequence). With 3 bases clipped from V and 6 bases from J, the junction kept 14 bases outside the gene matches. The CDR3 protein is CAWRRDRGSIQFEQYF. The CDR3 DNA reads TGTGCCTGGAGACGGGACAGGGGATCGATACAGTTCGAGCAGTACTTC.

The chain employs TRBV19 and TRBJ2-1, with 11 bases aligning to TRBD1. V was clipped by 9 bases and J by 14 bases; unmatched bases: 9. Germline CDR1 reads LNHDA; CDR2 reads SQIVND (reference sequence). This CDR3 spans 12 amino acids. CDR3 DNA sequence: TGTGCCAGAGGCTCCGGGACAGGGGGTAAGTTCTTC. It is translated as CARGSGTGGKFF.

This clone was observed a handful of times. V gene TRBV7-3 combines with J gene TRBJ2-2; possible D gene TRBD2, 7 bases. V was trimmed by 2 bases and J by 5 bases, leaving 18 bases between them. CDR1 is SGHTA and CDR2 is FQGTGA in the germline V gene. There are 17 residues in the CDR3. CDR3 protein: CASSLGLGGSGTGELFF. DNA of the CDR3: TGTGCCAGCAGCTTAGGACTAGGGGGTAGTGGAACCGGGGAGCTGTTTTTT.

The V gene is TRBV5-1, the J gene TRBJ2-6; either TRBD1 or TRBD2 may supply D (5 bases each). The CDR3 runs 16 residues. Looked up from germline, CDR1 is SGHRS and CDR2 is YFSETQ. V was trimmed by 1 base and J by 0 bases, leaving 8 bases between them. CDR3 sequence: CASSLLGVSGANVLTF. For the CDR3, the DNA is TGCGCCAGCAGCTTGTTGGGGGTCTCTGGGGCCAACGTCCTGACTTTC. Variable domain in full (rest from reference TRBV5-1 and TRBJ2-6): KAGVTQTPRYLIKTRGQQVTLSCSPISGHRSVSWYQQTPGQGLQFLFEYFSETQRNKGNFPGRFSGRQFSNSRSEMNVSTLELGDSALYLCASSLLGVSGANVLTFGAGSRLTVL.

The gene calls are TRBV19 and TRBJ2-7; D perhaps matches TRBD1 (7 bases). This CDR3 is 13 amino acids long. From germline, CDR1 is LNHDA and CDR2 SQIVND (reference sequence). Trimming stripped 9 bases from V and 5 bases from J, with 17 bases between. The CDR3 loop reads CASQGGHLDEQYF. CDR3 DNA: TGTGCCAGCCAGGGGGGCCATCTCGACGAGCAGTACTTC.

The V and J genes are TRBV7-8 and TRBJ1-5; TRBD1 matches at 7 bases. This CDR3 has 18 amino acids. The germline V gene encodes CDR1 SGHVS and CDR2 FQNEAQ. J lost 0 bases, V lost 2 bases, and 10 bases had no gene match. The CDR3 coding sequence is TGTGCCAGCAGCTTATTTGGGAGACAGGGATATAGCAATCAGCCCCAGCATTTT. Its protein is CASSLFGRQGYSNQPQHF.

DNA of the CDR3: TGTGCCAGCAGCCCGGACAGGGTTACTGAAGCTTTCTTT. This translates into CASSPDRVTEAFF. The genes are TRBV6-6 and TRBJ1-1; 8 positions match TRBD1. The CDR3 is made up of 13 amino acids. Trimming took 6 bases from V and 5 from J; bases not matched to a gene: 5. Germline-derived CDR1 and CDR2 are MNHNY and SVGAGI (reference sequence).

The chain joins TRBV18 to TRBJ2-2, with D tentatively TRBD1 (6 bases). V was trimmed by 3 bases and J by 6 bases, leaving 14 bases between them. Looked up from germline, CDR1 is KGHSH and CDR2 is LQKENI. The CDR3 totals 15 residues. CDR3 protein: CASSPRQESSGELFF. CDR3 sequence (DNA): TGTGCCAGCTCACCGCGACAGGAGAGTTCCGGGGAGCTGTTTTTT.

This chain links TRBV11-1 with TRBJ2-3, with a tentative D call TRBD1 (6 bases). This CDR3 comprises 16 residues. Germline V CDR1 and CDR2: SGHAT, FQDESV (reference sequence). V lost 2 bases and J lost 7, with 19 bases in between. CDR3 sequence: CASSLRQGRGTNTQYF. The CDR3 DNA reads TGTGCCAGCAGCTTAAGGCAGGGTAGGGGGACGAATACGCAGTATTTT.

The V gene is TRBV3-1 (or the pseudogene TRBV3-2), the J gene TRBJ2-7; D uncertain. Trimming removed 4 bases at V and 5 bases at J, with 21 bases between. This CDR3 is 16 amino acids long. The germline gives CDR1 LGHDT, CDR2 YNNKEL (reference sequence). CDR3 protein: CASSPEVVGECNEQYF. Here the CDR3 DNA reads TGTGCCAGCAGCCCCGAGGTCGTCGGTGAGTGCAACGAGCAGTACTTC.

The chain employs TRBV18 and TRBJ1-3; D remains ambiguous. The germline V gene has CDR1 KGHSH and CDR2 LQKENI. The V end was cut by 6 bases, the J end by 1 base, with 16 bases between. The CDR3 runs 16 residues. In DNA form, the CDR3 reads TGTGCCAGCTCCTCGGAACAGATAAGTTCTGGAAACACCATATATTTT. It encodes CASSSEQISSGNTIYF.

In its sample, this clone was seen once. The chain couples TRBV6-2 or TRBV6-3 to TRBJ1-2; D ambiguous. Germline V gene lookup returns CDR1 MNHEY and CDR2 SVGEGT. The CDR3 spans 15 residues. The V end lost 4 bases, the J end lost 4 bases, and 16 bases lay between the germline ends. CDR3 amino acids: CASSSFEFALYGYTF. The CDR3 nucleotides are TGTGCCAGCAGTTCCTTCGAATTCGCTCTCTATGGCTACACCTTC.

The chain employs TRBV7-2 and TRBJ2-5; possibly TRBD1 for D (6 bases). V shed 5 bases and J shed 3 bases, with 10 bases lying between them. The CDR3 is 13 amino acids. Germline V gives CDR1 SGHTA, CDR2 FQGNSA. The DNA for the CDR3 is TGTGCCAGCAGCGGTTACAGGGAAGAGACCCAGTACTTC. Translated, it gives CASSGYREETQYF.

The CDR3 DNA sequence: TGTGCCAGCAGCTTATTGTTCTCCGCCAACAGGCCCAATCAGCCCCAGCATTTT. Protein sequence: CASSLLFSANRPNQPQHF. The V call is TRBV7-8, the J call TRBJ1-5, with D maybe TRBD1 (5 bases). Germline values: CDR1 SGHVS, CDR2 FQNEAQ. The CDR3 runs to 18 residues. V lost 2 bases to trimming and J lost 3 bases, with 20 bases between them.

This chain links TRBV6-2 or TRBV6-3 with TRBJ1-4; the D is unclear. Germline CDR1 and CDR2: MNHEY and SVGEGT. With 2 bases removed from V and 3 bases from J, the gap between germline ends came to 10 bases. This CDR3 spans 15 amino acids. CDR3 sequence reads: CASSYGGFSNEKLFF. As DNA, the CDR3 is TGTGCCAGCAGTTACGGAGGGTTTTCTAATGAAAAACTGTTTTTT.

The V gene is TRBV18, the J gene TRBJ1-1; D remains ambiguous. V lost 0 bases and J 1 base, leaving 3 bases between the germline ends. Germline V gives CDR1 KGHSH, CDR2 LQKENI. This CDR3 has 13 residues. The CDR3 nucleotides read TGTGCCAGCTCACCACCGAGGAACACTGAAGCTTTCTTT. It yields the protein CASSPPRNTEAFF.

The chain is built from TRBV7-9 and TRBJ1-4, with unresolved D. The length of the CDR3 is 15 residues. The V gene's germline CDR1 is SEHNR and CDR2 FQNEAQ (reference sequence). V was trimmed by 1 base and J by 3 bases, leaving 9 bases between them. The CDR3 sequence: CASSLEKQPNEKLFF. DNA for the CDR3: TGTGCCAGCAGCTTAGAAAAACAGCCTAATGAAAAACTGTTTTTT.

The V gene is TRBV7-8, the J gene TRBJ2-7; a possible D gene is TRBD1 (6 bases). Germline CDR1 reads SGHVS; CDR2 reads FQNEAQ. The CDR3 consists of 14 residues. Deletions cut 5 bases from V and 6 bases from J, with 17 bases between. CDR3 amino acids: CASSPQGGRSEQYF. The DNA of the CDR3 is TGTGCCAGCAGCCCCCAAGGGGGTCGTTCCGAGCAGTACTTC. The whole variable domain, filled in from reference TRBV7-8 and TRBJ2-7, reads GAGVSQSPRYKVAKRGQDVALRCDPISGHVSLFWYQQALGQGPEFLTYFQNEAQLDKSGLPSDRFFAERPEGSVSTLKIQRTQQEDSAVYLCASSPQGGRSEQYFGPGTRLTVT.

In its sample, this clone was seen a few times. The rearrangement joins TRBV12-3 or TRBV12-4 to TRBJ2-7; D call uncertain. CDR3 length: 11 residues. V lost 3 bases, J lost 4 bases, and 4 bases lay in between. CDR3 nucleotides: TGTGCCAGCAGTTTCAGATACGAGCAGTACTTC. This gives the protein CASSFRYEQYF.

J is TRBJ2-2 and V is TRBV7-3, with 8 bases aligning to TRBD2. Germline assignment: CDR1 SGHTA and CDR2 FQGTGA. This CDR3 contains 16 residues. The ends lost 5 bases at V and 0 bases at J; junction bases unmatched: 5. CDR3 coding DNA: TGTGCCAGCAGCCGCAGCGGGGGTGCGAACACCGGGGAGCTGTTTTTT. Translation: CASSRSGGANTGELFF. The full variable domain, in which reference TRBV7-3 and TRBJ2-2 provide the parts outside the CDR3, is GAGVSQTPSNKVTEKGKYVELRCDPISGHTALYWYRQSLGQGPEFLIYFQGTGAADDSGLPNDRFFAVRPEGSVSTLKIQRTERGDSAVYLCASSRSGGANTGELFFGEGSRLTVL.

The chain carries TRBV7-9 and TRBJ1-2; tentative D call: TRBD1 (5 bases). Germline CDR1 SEHNR, CDR2 FQNEAQ (reference sequence). Trimming took off 5 bases at V and 5 bases at J, with 12 bases between the two ends. CDR3 length: 13 amino acids. CDR3 residues: CASSPGTGYGYTF. The CDR3 DNA reads TGTGCCAGCAGCCCCGGGACGGGGTATGGCTACACCTTC.

This CDR3 reads CASRVASNNSPLHF. The CDR3 DNA reads as TGTGCCAGCAGAGTAGCCTCTAATAATTCACCCCTCCACTTT. V usage is TRBV6-6 and J usage is TRBJ1-6, with D unclear. This CDR3 is 14 amino acids long. Trimming shortened V by 6 bases and J by 5 bases, and 11 bases separated the two germline ends. CDR1 MNHNY and CDR2 SVGAGI come from the germline V gene (reference sequence).

The CDR3 DNA follows: TGTGCCAGCAGCCACTTCTCCCCAGGGTTGGTTCAGTACTTC. As protein: CASSHFSPGLVQYF. The chain links TRBV7-2 to TRBJ2-4; a weak D match, TRBD1 (5 bases). CDR3 length: 14 amino acids. Germline values: CDR1 SGHTA, CDR2 FQGNSA. V was pared by 5 bases and J by 11 bases, with 19 bases between. Looking up the rest from reference TRBV7-2 and TRBJ2-4 gives the full variable domain: GAGVSQSPSNKVTEKGKDVELRCDPISGHTALYWYRQSLGQGLEFLIYFQGNSAPDKSGLPSDRFSAERTGGSVSTLTIQRTQQEDSAVYLCASSHFSPGLVQYFGAGTRLSVL.

This clone was detected a few times. J is TRBJ1-1 and V is TRBV13, with D unresolved. Germline V gives CDR1 PRHDT, CDR2 FYEKMQ (reference sequence). The germline V and J ends were trimmed by 1 base and 0 bases, with 0 bases remaining between them. CDR3 length equals 12 residues. The CDR3 region is CASSLVNTEAFF. For the CDR3, the DNA is TGTGCCAGCAGCTTAGTGAACACTGAAGCTTTCTTT.

In this sample, this clone turned up a few times. The V call is TRBV3-1 (or the pseudogene TRBV3-2), the J call TRBJ1-6, with D unresolved. The CDR3 length is 12 residues. From germline, CDR1 is LGHDT and CDR2 YNNKEL (reference sequence). V was cut by 2 bases and J by 7 bases, with 3 bases left in between. CDR3 sequence reads: CASSQRNSPLHF. CDR3 nucleotide sequence: TGTGCCAGCAGCCAACGGAATTCACCCCTCCACTTT.

The CDR3: CASSIDPRGGGYTF. The CDR3, as DNA: TGTGCCAGTAGTATAGATCCCAGGGGTGGAGGCTACACCTTC. V gene TRBV19 combines with J gene TRBJ1-2; D might be TRBD1 (6 bases). V lost 0 bases to trimming and J lost 8 bases, with 13 bases between them. In germline, CDR1 is LNHDA, CDR2 SQIVND (reference sequence). The CDR3 runs 14 residues.

The V gene is TRBV7-2, the J gene TRBJ1-5, with D possibly TRBD1 on 5 matching bases. The CDR3 sequence is 15 residues long. Germline CDR1 and CDR2: SGHTA and FQGNSA. Trimming took off 6 bases at V and 0 bases at J, with 12 bases between the two ends. CDR3 DNA sequence: TGTGCCAGCAGGCACCAGGGAAATAGCAATCAGCCCCAGCATTTT. Its protein product is CASRHQGNSNQPQHF.

The V and J genes are TRBV6-5 and TRBJ2-4; D might be TRBD1 (5 bases). This CDR3 contains 13 residues. V was cut by 8 bases and J by 8 bases, with 16 bases left in between. The germline gives CDR1 MNHEY, CDR2 SVGAGI. The CDR3 reads CASAGYVRDIQYF. As DNA, the CDR3 is TGTGCCAGCGCAGGGTATGTCCGGGACATTCAGTACTTC.

The V call is TRBV7-2, the J call TRBJ1-1; D gene ambiguous. The CDR3 is 16 residues long. The ends were cut back, 2 bases at V and 5 bases at J, with 18 bases in the middle. Germline lookup yields CDR1 SGHTA and CDR2 FQGNSA. Written as DNA, the CDR3 is TGTGCCAGCAGCTTACTTGCGGGTGTAAGCGTAACTGAAGCTTTCTTT. Residues: CASSLLAGVSVTEAFF.

The J gene is TRBJ2-7, the V gene TRBV5-8; possible D gene TRBD1, 6 bases. CDR1 SGHTS and CDR2 YDEGEE come from the germline V gene. The CDR3 covers 13 residues. V shed 1 base and J shed 5 bases, with 10 bases lying between them. Here the CDR3 DNA reads TGTGCCAGCAGCTTGTTTGGGGGCCACGAGCAGTACTTC. Translating it yields CASSLFGGHEQYF.

The chain carries TRBV7-2 and TRBJ1-5; 9 bases line up with TRBD1. The V segment lost 1 base and the J segment 4 bases; nucleotides outside the gene matches: 2. This CDR3 comprises 15 residues. Germline V gene sequence: CDR1 SGHTA, CDR2 FQGNSA. CDR3 amino acids: CASSLVGTGNQPQHF. CDR3 sequence (DNA): TGTGCCAGCAGCTTAGTGGGGACAGGGAATCAGCCCCAGCATTTT.